This T cell receptor (beta chain) was sequenced for a study of OX40 agonist ivuxolimab in advanced cancers. Findings and caveats of the study: Doses of 0.1 to 3.0 mg/kg were accompanied by clonal expansion of CD4+ and CD8+ blood T cells by week 6. In general, CD8+ T cells held more expanded clones than CD4+ did, on average. Determination of antigen specificity was not performed for the expanded peripheral T cells.

Remarks on this clone: Its cognate antigen is unknown.

The CDR3 spans 12 residues. The germline CDR1 and CDR2 sequences are SEHNR and FQNEAQ (reference sequence). Between the trimmed V and J ends, which lost 5 bases and 11 bases, there was a span of 13 bases. Generated by immunoSEQ multiplex PCR, the TCRdb table keeps only in-frame clones and is missing some. Of roughly 40,000 clones listed, over 75% are singletons. This receptor was obtained from an adult with an advanced solid tumor such as melanoma, head and neck, liver or kidney cancer. V and J are TRBV7-9 and TRBJ1-5; no reliable D call. The specimen comprised CD4+ or CD8+ T cells sorted from blood, sampled in a trial of the OX40 agonist ivuxolimab. CDR3 nucleotides: TGTGCCAGCAGCGCCGATATTAATACCCAGCATTTT. This gives the protein CASSADINTQHF.